The present entry profiles one T cell receptor beta chain with its context. The sample belongs to a study of T cell repertoires in ileal Crohn's disease. The method was immunoSEQ multiplex PCR; TCRdb's version includes in-frame clones alone and lacks a portion of them. The repertoire holds around 6,000 clones, with around 86% as singletons. This CDR3 has 16 residues. Looked up from germline, CDR1 is MNHEY and CDR2 is SVGAGI. V was cut by 0 bases and J by 4 bases, with 13 bases left in between. The sample was ileal tissue. The rearrangement links TRBV6-5 to TRBJ1-3; tentatively, D is TRBD1 (5 bases). This TCR was sampled from an adult with Crohn's disease. The CDR3 DNA follows: TGTGCCAGCAGTTACTCGAATGGGGGTGTGGGAAACACCATATATTTT. This gives the protein CASSYSNGGVGNTIYF.